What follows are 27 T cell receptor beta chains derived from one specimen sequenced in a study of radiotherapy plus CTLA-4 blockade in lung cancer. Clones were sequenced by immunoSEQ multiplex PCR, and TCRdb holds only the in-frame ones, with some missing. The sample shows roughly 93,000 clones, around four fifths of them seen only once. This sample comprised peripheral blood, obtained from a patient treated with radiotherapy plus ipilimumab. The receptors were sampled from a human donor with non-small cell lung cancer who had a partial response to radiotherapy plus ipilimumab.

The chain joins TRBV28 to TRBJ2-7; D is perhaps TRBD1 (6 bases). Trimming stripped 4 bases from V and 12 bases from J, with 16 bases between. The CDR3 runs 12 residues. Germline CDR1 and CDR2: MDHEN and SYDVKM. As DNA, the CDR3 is TGTGCCAGCAGTTCCCGTCAGGGGTGGGGGTACTTC. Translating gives CASSSRQGWGYF.

The CDR3 bases are TGCGCCAGCAGCCAAGAGCCAGGGAGCAATCAGCCCCAGCATTTT. It specifies CASSQEPGSNQPQHF. V and J are TRBV4-1 and TRBJ1-5; possibly TRBD1 for D (5 bases). V was clipped by 0 bases and J by 1 base, with 7 bases between them. The CDR3 totals 15 residues. The V gene's germline CDR1 is MGHRA and CDR2 YSYEKL.

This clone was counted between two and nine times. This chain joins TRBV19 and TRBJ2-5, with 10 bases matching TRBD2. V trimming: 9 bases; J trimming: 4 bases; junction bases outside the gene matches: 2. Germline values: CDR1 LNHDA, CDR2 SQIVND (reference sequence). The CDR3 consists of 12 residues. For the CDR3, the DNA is TGTGCCAGCCGACTAGCGGGAGAGACCCAGTACTTC. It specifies CASRLAGETQYF.

CDR3 nucleotide sequence: TGTGCCAGCAGACGGACAGGGGGGACTGAAGCTTTCTTT. Translation gives CASRRTGGTEAFF. The chain has TRBV6-5 and TRBJ1-1; 10 bases align to TRBD1. This CDR3 is 13 amino acids long. V trimming: 6 bases; J trimming: 5 bases; junction bases outside the gene matches: 3. Germline V gene lookup returns CDR1 MNHEY and CDR2 SVGAGI.

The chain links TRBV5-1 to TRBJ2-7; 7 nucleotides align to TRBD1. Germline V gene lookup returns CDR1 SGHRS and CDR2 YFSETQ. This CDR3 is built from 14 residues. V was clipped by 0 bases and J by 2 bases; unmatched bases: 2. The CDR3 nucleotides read TGCGCCAGCAGCTTGGTCGGACAGGCCTACGAGCAGTACTTC. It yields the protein CASSLVGQAYEQYF.

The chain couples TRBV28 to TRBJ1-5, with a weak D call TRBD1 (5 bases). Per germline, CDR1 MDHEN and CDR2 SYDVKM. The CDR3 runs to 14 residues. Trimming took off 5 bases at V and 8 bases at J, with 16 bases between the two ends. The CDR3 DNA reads TGTGCCAGCAGTCTCGCCACAGGCGGTAAGCCCCAGCATTTT. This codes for CASSLATGGKPQHF.

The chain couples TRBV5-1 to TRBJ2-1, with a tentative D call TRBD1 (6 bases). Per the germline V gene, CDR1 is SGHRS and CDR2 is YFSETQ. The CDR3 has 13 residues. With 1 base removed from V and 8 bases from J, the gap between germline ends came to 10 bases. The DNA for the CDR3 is TGCGCCAGCAGCTTGTATGGGGGCGATGAGCAGTTCTTC. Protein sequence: CASSLYGGDEQFF.

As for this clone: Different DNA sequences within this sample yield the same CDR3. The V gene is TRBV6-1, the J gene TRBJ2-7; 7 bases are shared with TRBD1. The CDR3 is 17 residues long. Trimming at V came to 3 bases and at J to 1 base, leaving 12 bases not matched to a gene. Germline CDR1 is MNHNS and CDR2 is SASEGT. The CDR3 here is CASSEAGKGATSYEQYF. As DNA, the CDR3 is TGTGCCAGCAGTGAGGCTGGGAAGGGGGCGACGTCCTACGAGCAGTACTTC.

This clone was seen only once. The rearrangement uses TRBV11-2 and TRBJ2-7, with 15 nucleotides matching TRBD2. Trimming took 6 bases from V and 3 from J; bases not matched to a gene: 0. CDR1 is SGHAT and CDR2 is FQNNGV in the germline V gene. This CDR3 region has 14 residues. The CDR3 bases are TGTGCCAGCAGGGGACTAGCGGGAGGCTACGAGCAGTACTTC. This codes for CASRGLAGGYEQYF.

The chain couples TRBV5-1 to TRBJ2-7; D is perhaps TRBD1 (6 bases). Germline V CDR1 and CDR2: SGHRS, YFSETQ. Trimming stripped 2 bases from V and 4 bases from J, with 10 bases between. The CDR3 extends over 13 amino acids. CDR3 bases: TGCGCCAGCAGCTTTGGACAGATTTACGAGCAGTACTTC. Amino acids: CASSFGQIYEQYF. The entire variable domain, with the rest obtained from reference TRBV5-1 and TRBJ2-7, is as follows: KAGVTQTPRYLIKTRGQQVTLSCSPISGHRSVSWYQQTPGQGLQFLFEYFSETQRNKGNFPGRFSGRQFSNSRSEMNVSTLELGDSALYLCASSFGQIYEQYFGPGTRLTVT.

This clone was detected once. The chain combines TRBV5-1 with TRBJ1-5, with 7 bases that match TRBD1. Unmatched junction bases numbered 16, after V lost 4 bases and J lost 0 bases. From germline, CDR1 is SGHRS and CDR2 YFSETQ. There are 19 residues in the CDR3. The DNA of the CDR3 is TGCGCCAGCAGCGTTACAGGGGCGGCCCTCTTCTATAGCAATCAGCCCCAGCATTTT. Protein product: CASSVTGAALFYSNQPQHF.

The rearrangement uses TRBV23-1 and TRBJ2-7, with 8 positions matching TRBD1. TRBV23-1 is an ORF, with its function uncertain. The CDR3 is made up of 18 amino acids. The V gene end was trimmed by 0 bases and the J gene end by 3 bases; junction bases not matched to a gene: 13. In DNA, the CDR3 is TGCGCCAGCAGTCAATCTAGGACAGGGCTTCTAGGAGACTACGAGCAGTACTTC. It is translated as CASSQSRTGLLGDYEQYF.

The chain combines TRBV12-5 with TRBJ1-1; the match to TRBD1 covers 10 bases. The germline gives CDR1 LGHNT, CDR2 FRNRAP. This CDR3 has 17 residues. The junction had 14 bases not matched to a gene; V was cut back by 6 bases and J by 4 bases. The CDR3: CASGRNGTGAVGTEAFF. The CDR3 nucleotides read TGTGCTAGTGGCCGTAATGGGACAGGGGCTGTTGGCACTGAAGCTTTCTTT.

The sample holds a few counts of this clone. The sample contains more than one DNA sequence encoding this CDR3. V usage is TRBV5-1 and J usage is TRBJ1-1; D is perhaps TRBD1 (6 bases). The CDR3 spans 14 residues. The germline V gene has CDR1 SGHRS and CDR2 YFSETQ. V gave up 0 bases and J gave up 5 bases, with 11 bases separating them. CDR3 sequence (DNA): TGCGCCAGCAGCTTGGAACAGGGTCGTACTGAAGCTTTCTTT. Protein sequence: CASSLEQGRTEAFF.

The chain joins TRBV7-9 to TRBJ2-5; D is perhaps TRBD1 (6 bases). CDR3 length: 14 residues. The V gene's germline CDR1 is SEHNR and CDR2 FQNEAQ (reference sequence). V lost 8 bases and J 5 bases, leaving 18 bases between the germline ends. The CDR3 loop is CASLQQGREETQYF. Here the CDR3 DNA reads TGTGCCAGCCTACAACAGGGAAGGGAGGAGACCCAGTACTTC.

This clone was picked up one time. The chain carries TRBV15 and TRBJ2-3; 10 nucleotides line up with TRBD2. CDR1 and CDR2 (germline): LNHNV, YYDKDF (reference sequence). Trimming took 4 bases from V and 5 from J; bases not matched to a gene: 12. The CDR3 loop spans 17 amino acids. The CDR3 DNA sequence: TGTGCCACCAGCACGATGACTGGGACTAGCGATGGAGATACGCAGTATTTT. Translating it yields CATSTMTGTSDGDTQYF.

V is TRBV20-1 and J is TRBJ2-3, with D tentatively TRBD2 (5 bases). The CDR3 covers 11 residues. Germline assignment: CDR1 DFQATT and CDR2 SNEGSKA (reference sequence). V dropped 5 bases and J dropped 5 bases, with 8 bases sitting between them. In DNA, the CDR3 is TGCAGTGCTGCGGGTGAAGATACGCAGTATTTT. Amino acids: CSAAGEDTQYF.

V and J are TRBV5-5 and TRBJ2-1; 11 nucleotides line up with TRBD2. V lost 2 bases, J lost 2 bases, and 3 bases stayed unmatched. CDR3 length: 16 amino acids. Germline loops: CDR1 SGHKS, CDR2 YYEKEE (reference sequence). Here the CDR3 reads CASSFLAGGAYNEQFF. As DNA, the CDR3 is TGTGCCAGCAGCTTTCTAGCGGGAGGTGCCTACAATGAGCAGTTCTTC. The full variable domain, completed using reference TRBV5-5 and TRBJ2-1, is DAGVTQSPTHLIKTRGQQVTLRCSPISGHKSVSWYQQVLGQGPQFIFQYYEKEERGRGNFPDRFSARQFPNYSSELNVNALLLGDSALYLCASSFLAGGAYNEQFFGPGTRLTVL.

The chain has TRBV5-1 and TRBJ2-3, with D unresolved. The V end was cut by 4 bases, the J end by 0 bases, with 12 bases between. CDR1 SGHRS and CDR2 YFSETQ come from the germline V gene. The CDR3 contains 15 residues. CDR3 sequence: CASSPVPLSTDTQYF. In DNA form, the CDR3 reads TGCGCCAGCAGCCCGGTTCCCCTTAGCACAGATACGCAGTATTTT.

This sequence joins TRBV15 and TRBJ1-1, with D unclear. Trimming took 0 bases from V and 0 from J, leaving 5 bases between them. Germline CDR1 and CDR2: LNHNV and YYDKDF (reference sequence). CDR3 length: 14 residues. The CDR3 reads CATSREAVNTEAFF. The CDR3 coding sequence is TGTGCCACCAGCAGAGAAGCGGTGAACACTGAAGCTTTCTTT.

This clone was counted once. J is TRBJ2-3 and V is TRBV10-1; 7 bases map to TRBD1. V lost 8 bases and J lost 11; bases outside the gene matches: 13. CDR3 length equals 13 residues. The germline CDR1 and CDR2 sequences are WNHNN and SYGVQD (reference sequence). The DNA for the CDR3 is TGCGCCAGCGGGACAGTGGGGGCAAGACAGCAGTATTTT. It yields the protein CASGTVGARQQYF.

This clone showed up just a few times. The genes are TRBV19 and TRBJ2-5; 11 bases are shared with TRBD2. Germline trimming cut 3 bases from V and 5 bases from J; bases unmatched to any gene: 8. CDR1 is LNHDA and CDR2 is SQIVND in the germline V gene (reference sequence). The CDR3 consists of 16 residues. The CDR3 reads CASSMGTSGRGETQYF. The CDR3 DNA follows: TGTGCCAGTAGTATGGGGACTAGCGGTCGCGGTGAGACCCAGTACTTC.

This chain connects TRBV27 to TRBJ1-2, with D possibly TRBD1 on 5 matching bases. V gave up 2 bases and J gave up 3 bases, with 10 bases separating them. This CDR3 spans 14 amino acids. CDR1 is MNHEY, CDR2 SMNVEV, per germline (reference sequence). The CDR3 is CASSLKGDDYGYTF. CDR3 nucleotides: TGTGCCAGCAGTTTAAAAGGGGATGACTATGGCTACACCTTC.

CDR3 DNA sequence: TGTGCCAGCAGCATAATCCAGGGGAGGGAGCAGCCCCAGCATTTT. Residues: CASSIIQGREQPQHF. The V call is TRBV6-1, the J call TRBJ1-5, with D perhaps matching TRBD1 (6 bases). V gave up 6 bases and J gave up 7 bases, with 19 bases separating them. In germline, CDR1 is MNHNS, CDR2 SASEGT. The CDR3 is made up of 15 amino acids.

The CDR3 DNA follows: TGCGCCAGCAGCTTGGTTCCGGACAATGAGCAGTTCTTC. Amino acids: CASSLVPDNEQFF. This chain joins TRBV5-1 and TRBJ2-1; D remains unclear. The CDR3 has 13 residues. Germline lookup yields CDR1 SGHRS and CDR2 YFSETQ. Trimming removed 0 bases from V and 5 bases from J, with 6 bases in between.

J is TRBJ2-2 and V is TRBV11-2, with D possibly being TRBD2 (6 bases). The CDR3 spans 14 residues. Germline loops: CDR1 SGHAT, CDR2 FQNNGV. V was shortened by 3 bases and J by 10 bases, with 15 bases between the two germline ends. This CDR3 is CASSFMRAGSELFF. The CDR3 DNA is TGTGCCAGCAGCTTTATGAGGGCGGGATCGGAGCTGTTTTTT.

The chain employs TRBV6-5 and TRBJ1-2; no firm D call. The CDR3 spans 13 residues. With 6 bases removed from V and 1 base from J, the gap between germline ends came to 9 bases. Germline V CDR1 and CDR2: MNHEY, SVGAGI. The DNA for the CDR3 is TGTGCCAGCAGCCGACTGGGTAACTATGGCTACACCTTC. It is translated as CASSRLGNYGYTF.